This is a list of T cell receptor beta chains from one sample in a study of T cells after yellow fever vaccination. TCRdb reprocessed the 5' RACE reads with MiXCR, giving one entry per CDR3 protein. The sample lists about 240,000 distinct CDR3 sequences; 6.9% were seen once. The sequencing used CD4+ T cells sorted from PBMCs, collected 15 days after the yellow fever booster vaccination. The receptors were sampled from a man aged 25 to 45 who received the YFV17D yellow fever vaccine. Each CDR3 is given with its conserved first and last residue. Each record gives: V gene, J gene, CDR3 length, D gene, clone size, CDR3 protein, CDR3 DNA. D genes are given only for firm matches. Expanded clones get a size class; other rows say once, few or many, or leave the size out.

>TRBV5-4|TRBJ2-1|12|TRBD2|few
CASSTSGEEQFF
TGTGCCAGCAGCACCAGCGGGGAGGAGCAGTTCTTC
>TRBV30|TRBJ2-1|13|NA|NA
CAWSSRLGVEQFF
TGTGCCTGGAGTTCCCGATTAGGGGTTGAGCAGTTCTTC
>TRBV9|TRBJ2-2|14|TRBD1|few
CASNDRGGTGELFF
TGTGCCAGCAACGACAGGGGAGGCACCGGGGAGCTGTTTTTT
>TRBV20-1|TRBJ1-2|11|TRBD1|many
CSAGQGPGYTF
TGCAGTGCAGGACAGGGACCTGGCTACACCTTC
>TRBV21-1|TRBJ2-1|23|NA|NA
CASSKEGWFVHLGVREGPNEQFF
TGTGCCAGCAGCAAAGAGGGTTGGTTTGTGCATCTCGGAGTTCGGGAGGGCCCCAATGAGCAGTTCTTC
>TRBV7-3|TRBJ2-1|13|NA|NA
CASSSGSRDEQFF
TGTGCCAGCAGCTCCGGTTCGCGGGATGAGCAGTTCTTC
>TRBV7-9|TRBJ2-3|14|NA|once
CASSLAENTDTQYF
TGTGCCAGCAGCTTAGCAGAAAACACAGATACGCAGTATTTT
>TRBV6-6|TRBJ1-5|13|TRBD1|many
CASRGQGNQPQHF
TGTGCCAGCAGGGGACAGGGGAATCAGCCCCAGCATTTT
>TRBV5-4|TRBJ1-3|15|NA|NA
CASSFGFGSGNTIYF
TGTGCCAGCAGCTTTGGCTTCGGCTCTGGAAACACCATATATTTT
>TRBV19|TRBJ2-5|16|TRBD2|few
CASSILGRERGETQYF
TGTGCCAGTAGTATCCTAGGGCGGGAGCGAGGAGAGACCCAGTACTTC
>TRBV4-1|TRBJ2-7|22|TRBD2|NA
CASSQEYLAGLAGDPGGYEQYF
TGCGCCAGCAGCCAAGAATACCTCGCGGGACTAGCGGGAGATCCGGGTGGGTACGAGCAGTACTTC
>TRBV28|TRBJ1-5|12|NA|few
CASSVQGRLQHF
TGTGCCAGCAGTGTCCAAGGGAGGCTCCAGCATTTT
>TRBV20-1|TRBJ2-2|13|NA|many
CSARRESTGELFF
TGCAGTGCTAGGAGAGAGTCCACCGGGGAGCTGTTTTTT
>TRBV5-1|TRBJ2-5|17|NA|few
CASSLVPSGAGEETQYF
TGCGCCAGCAGCTTGGTCCCTTCGGGCGCCGGAGAAGAGACCCAGTACTTC
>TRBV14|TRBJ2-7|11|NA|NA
CASSQMYEQYF
TGTGCCAGCAGCCAAATGTACGAGCAGTACTTC
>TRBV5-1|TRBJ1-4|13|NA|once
CASSLELDEKLFF
TGCGCCAGCAGCTTGGAGCTCGACGAAAAACTGTTTTTT
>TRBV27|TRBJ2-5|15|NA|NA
CASSFLPLLQETQYF
TGTGCCAGCAGTTTTCTGCCTCTGCTCCAAGAGACCCAGTACTTC
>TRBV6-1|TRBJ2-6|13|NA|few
CASTRGGANVLTF
TGTGCCAGCACTCGAGGCGGGGCCAACGTCCTGACTTTC
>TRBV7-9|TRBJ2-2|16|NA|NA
CASSFQALSKTGELFF
TGTGCCAGCAGCTTTCAGGCTCTCTCCAAGACCGGGGAGCTGTTTTTT
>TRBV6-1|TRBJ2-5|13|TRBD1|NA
CASSGGQRETQYF
TGTGCCAGCAGTGGGGGACAGAGAGAGACCCAGTACTTC
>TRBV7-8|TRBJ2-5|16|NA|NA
CASSLSLVNYQETQYF
TGTGCCAGCAGCTTGAGTCTGGTAAACTACCAAGAGACCCAGTACTTC
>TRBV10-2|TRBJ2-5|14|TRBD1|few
CASSLRDRGETQYF
TGCGCCAGCAGCCTCAGGGACAGGGGGGAGACCCAGTACTTC
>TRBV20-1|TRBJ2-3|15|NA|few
CSARALQGYTDTQYF
TGCAGTGCTAGAGCACTACAGGGATACACAGATACGCAGTATTTT
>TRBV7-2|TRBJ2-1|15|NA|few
CASSSTGTSYNEQFF
TGTGCCAGCAGCTCAACGGGCACATCCTACAATGAGCAGTTCTTC
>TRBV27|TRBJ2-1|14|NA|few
CASSISRQKNEQFF
TGTGCCAGCAGTATCTCTAGACAGAAAAATGAGCAGTTCTTC
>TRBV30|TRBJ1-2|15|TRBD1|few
CAWSAGTGGYYGYTF
TGTGCCTGGAGTGCCGGGACAGGGGGCTACTATGGCTACACCTTC
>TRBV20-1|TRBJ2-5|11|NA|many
CSAADQETQYF
TGCAGTGCAGCAGACCAAGAGACCCAGTACTTC
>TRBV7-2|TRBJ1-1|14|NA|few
CASSLQGFGPEAFF
TGTGCCAGCAGCTTACAGGGGTTCGGACCTGAAGCTTTCTTT
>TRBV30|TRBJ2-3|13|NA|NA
CAWAKGGTDTQYF
TGTGCCTGGGCTAAGGGGGGGACAGATACGCAGTATTTT
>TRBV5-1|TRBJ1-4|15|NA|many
CASSLGGRENEKLFF
TGCGCCAGCAGCTTGGGGGGCAGGGAAAATGAAAAACTGTTTTTT
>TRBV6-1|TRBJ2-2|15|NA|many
CASRNEGGGTGELFF
TGTGCCAGCAGGAACGAAGGGGGGGGCACCGGGGAGCTGTTTTTT
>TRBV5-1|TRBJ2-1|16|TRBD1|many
CASSADRGGSYNEQFF
TGCGCCAGCAGCGCCGACAGGGGGGGCTCCTACAATGAGCAGTTCTTC
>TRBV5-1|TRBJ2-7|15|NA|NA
CASSLDARNSYEQYF
TGCGCCAGCAGCTTGGATGCCAGGAACTCCTACGAGCAGTACTTC
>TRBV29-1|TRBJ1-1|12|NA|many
CSAQTVNTEAFF
TGCAGCGCCCAGACAGTCAACACTGAAGCTTTCTTT
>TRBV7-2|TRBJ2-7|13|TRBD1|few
CASSTRTGGEQYF
TGTGCCAGCAGCACAAGGACAGGGGGGGAGCAGTACTTC
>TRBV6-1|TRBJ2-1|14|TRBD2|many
CASSETSRYNEQFF
TGTGCCAGCAGCGAGACTAGCAGATACAATGAGCAGTTCTTC
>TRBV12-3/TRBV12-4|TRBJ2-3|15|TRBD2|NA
CASSAAGTSKDTQYF
TGTGCCAGCAGTGCCGCCGGGACTAGCAAAGATACGCAGTATTTT
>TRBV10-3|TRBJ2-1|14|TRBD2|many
CAITTSGTYNEQFF
TGTGCCATCACTACCAGCGGGACTTACAATGAGCAGTTCTTC
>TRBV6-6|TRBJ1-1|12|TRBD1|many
CASRPDRAEAFF
TGTGCCAGCAGACCGGACAGGGCTGAAGCTTTCTTT
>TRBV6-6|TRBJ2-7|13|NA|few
CATNIRLGAEQYF
TGTGCCACCAACATCAGATTGGGGGCCGAGCAGTACTTC
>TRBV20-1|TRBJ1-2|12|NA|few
CSASSTLDGYTF
TGCAGTGCTAGTTCCACACTTGATGGCTACACCTTC
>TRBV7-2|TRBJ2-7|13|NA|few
CASSLVGVREQYF
TGTGCCAGCAGCTTAGTAGGGGTCCGGGAGCAGTACTTC
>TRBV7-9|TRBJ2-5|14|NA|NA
CASFTGFSQETQYF
TGTGCCAGCTTCACCGGTTTCTCGCAAGAGACCCAGTACTTC
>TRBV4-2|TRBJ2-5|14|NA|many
CASSQAGAGQTQYF
TGTGCCAGCAGCCAAGCAGGGGCAGGGCAGACCCAGTACTTC
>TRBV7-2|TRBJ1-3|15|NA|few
CASSSLGYSGNTIYF
TGTGCCAGCAGCTCCCTAGGATACTCTGGAAACACCATATATTTT
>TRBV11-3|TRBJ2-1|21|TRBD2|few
CASSQNPTRELAGGPYNEQFF
TGTGCCAGCAGCCAAAACCCCACCCGCGAACTAGCGGGAGGGCCCTACAATGAGCAGTTCTTC
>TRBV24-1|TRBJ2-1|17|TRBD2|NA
CATSDPSGLAGENEQFF
TGTGCCACCAGTGATCCATCCGGACTAGCGGGCGAAAATGAGCAGTTCTTC
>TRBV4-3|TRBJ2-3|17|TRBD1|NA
CASSPEGGGPSTDTQYF
TGCGCCAGCAGCCCTGAAGGGGGCGGGCCTAGCACAGATACGCAGTATTTT
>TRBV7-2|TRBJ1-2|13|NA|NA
CASSQQTTYGYTF
TGTGCCAGCAGCCAGCAGACTACCTATGGCTACACCTTC
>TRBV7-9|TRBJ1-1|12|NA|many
CASMGLNTEAFF
TGTGCCAGCATGGGCTTGAACACTGAAGCTTTCTTT
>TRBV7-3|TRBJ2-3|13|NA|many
CASSFAVTDTQYF
TGTGCCAGCAGCTTTGCGGTGACAGATACGCAGTATTTT
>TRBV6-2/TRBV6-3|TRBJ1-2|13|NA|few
CASSKTAEGGYTF
TGTGCCAGCAGTAAGACAGCGGAGGGCGGCTACACCTTC
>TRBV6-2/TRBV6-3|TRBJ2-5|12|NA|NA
CASSYVGMTQYF
TGTGCCAGCAGTTACGTCGGGATGACCCAGTACTTC